Listed below are T cell receptor beta chains from one sample, sequenced in a study of early T cells in non-severe SARS-CoV-2 infection. Using its own MiXCR run on the 5' RACE reads, TCRdb lists one record per CDR3 protein. The table has over 70,000 distinct CDR3 sequences, over 13% seen once; the top ten hold around 7%. The sequencing sample was made of whole blood. The receptors derive from an adult who was a healthcare worker with PCR-confirmed SARS-CoV-2 infection or an uninfected control (not recorded which). Each CDR3 is given with its conserved first and last residue. Each record gives: D gene, clone size, J gene, V gene, CDR3 DNA, CDR3 protein. A D gene is named only where the DNA matches it firmly. The listing skips clone size in some rows; elsewhere it reads once, few, many or a size class.

.	.	TRBJ1-1	TRBV12-3/TRBV12-4	TGTGCCAGCAGTCTCGCTATTGTGATGAACACTGAAGCTTTCTTT	CASSLAIVMNTEAFF
.	.	TRBJ2-3	TRBV5-1	TGCGCCAGCAGCTTGCGCGCTGTGGGGAGCACAGATACGCAGTATTTT	CASSLRAVGSTDTQYF
.	many	TRBJ2-3	TRBV6-5	TGTGCCAGCAGTTACTTTCTCACAGATACGCAGTATTTT	CASSYFLTDTQYF
.	few	TRBJ2-7	TRBV12-3/TRBV12-4	TGTGCCAGCAGTTACAAGGACGGTGAAAGCTCCTACGAGCAGTACTTC	CASSYKDGESSYEQYF
TRBD2	few	TRBJ2-1	TRBV6-6	TGTGCCAGCAGGGTCCGAGAGGGAGGGTACAATGAGCAGTTCTTC	CASRVREGGYNEQFF
.	.	TRBJ2-6	TRBV6-5	TGTGCCAGCAGTCACCCAGGGTCGAACGGGGCCAACGTCCTGACTTTC	CASSHPGSNGANVLTF
.	.	TRBJ1-1	TRBV30	TGTGCCTGGAACCCGCAGGGGTTTAGGTATCCTACTGAAGCTTTCTTT	CAWNPQGFRYPTEAFF
.	many	TRBJ1-1	TRBV5-6	TGTGCCAGCAGCCTGAACACTGAAGCTTTCTTT	CASSLNTEAFF
TRBD1	few	TRBJ2-2	TRBV15	TGTGCCACCAGCAGAGGAGGGACAGGGAACACCGGGGAGCTGTTTTTT	CATSRGGTGNTGELFF
.	few	TRBJ2-7	TRBV1	TGCACCAGCAGCCAAGGACTAGCGGGTAGAAAGCCGGCCTACGAGCAGTACTTC	CTSSQGLAGRKPAYEQYF
TRBD1	few	TRBJ1-2	TRBV2	TGTGCCAGCAGTTCGGACAGGGCGGGTGGCTACACCTTC	CASSSDRAGGYTF
TRBD2	.	TRBJ2-4	TRBV18	TGTGCCAGCTCACCACTGCGGATGGGCTCTCTAGCGGGAGGAGCCAAAAACATTCAGTACTTC	CASSPLRMGSLAGGAKNIQYF
TRBD1	many	TRBJ2-5	TRBV5-1	TGCGCCAGCAGCCTAGCCCGGACAGGGATGTACCAAGAGACCCAGTACTTC	CASSLARTGMYQETQYF
.	large	TRBJ1-3	TRBV25-1	TGTGCCACGGCCCCGGGGGACACCATATATTTT	CATAPGDTIYF
TRBD1	.	TRBJ1-2	TRBV6-4	TGTGCCAGCAGTGACTCTTATCGGGACAGAAACTATGGCTACACCTTC	CASSDSYRDRNYGYTF
.	many	TRBJ2-7	TRBV20-1	TGCAGTGCTGAGGTGGGGGACAAGTCGTACGAGCAGTACTTC	CSAEVGDKSYEQYF
TRBD2	.	TRBJ2-1	TRBV14	TGTGCCGGCAGCCGATCGACTAGCGGGAGGTACAATGAGCAGTTCTTC	CAGSRSTSGRYNEQFF
.	.	TRBJ2-1	TRBV7-2	TGTGCCAGCAGCTTAGATAGCGTGCGCTCCTACAATGAGCAGTTCTTC	CASSLDSVRSYNEQFF
.	.	TRBJ1-4	TRBV27	TGTGCCAGCAGTCTGAGACAGGCAACTAATGAAAAACTGTTTTTT	CASSLRQATNEKLFF
TRBD1	.	TRBJ1-5	TRBV7-2	TGTGCCAGCAGCACTCGGGGGACAGGGCACGGTCAGCCCCAGCATTTT	CASSTRGTGHGQPQHF
.	.	TRBJ2-7	TRBV27	TGTGCCAGCAGGGGAGGGACAGAGATTTTCTACGAGCAGTACTTC	CASRGGTEIFYEQYF
.	.	TRBJ2-1	TRBV25-1	TGTGCCAGCAGTGGCCACAATGAGCAGTTCTTC	CASSGHNEQFF